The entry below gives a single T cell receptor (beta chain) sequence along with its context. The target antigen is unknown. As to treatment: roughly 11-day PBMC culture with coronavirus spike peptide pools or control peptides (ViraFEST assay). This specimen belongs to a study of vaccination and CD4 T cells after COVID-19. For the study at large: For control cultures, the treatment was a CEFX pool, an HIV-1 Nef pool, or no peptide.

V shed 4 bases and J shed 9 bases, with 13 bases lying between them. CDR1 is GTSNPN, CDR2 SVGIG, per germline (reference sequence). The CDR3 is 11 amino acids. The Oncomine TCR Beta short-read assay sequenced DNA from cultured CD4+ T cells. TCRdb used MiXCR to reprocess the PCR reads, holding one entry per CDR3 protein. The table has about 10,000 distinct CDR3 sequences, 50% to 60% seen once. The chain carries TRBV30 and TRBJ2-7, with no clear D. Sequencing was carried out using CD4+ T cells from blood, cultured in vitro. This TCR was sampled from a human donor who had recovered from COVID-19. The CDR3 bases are TGTGCCTGGACTAATCATCGTGGGCAGTACTTC. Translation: CAWTNHRGQYF.